The 20 T cell receptor beta chains below all came from one sample that was sequenced in a study of blood T cell repertoires in COVID-19. Method: immunoSEQ multiplex PCR; TCRdb's copy keeps in-frame clones and lacks some. The sample has some 130,000 clones, roughly 89% seen once. The specimen sequenced was peripheral blood. The receptors were gathered from a man aged 55 to 69 with COVID-19, enrolled during active disease.

This chain joins TRBV7-9 and TRBJ1-4; possible D gene TRBD1, 5 bases. The germline V gene encodes CDR1 SEHNR and CDR2 FQNEAQ (reference sequence). Trimming cost V 1 base and J 5 bases, with 8 bases left between them. The length of the CDR3 is 14 residues. CDR3 residues: CASSLGQRNEKLFF. The CDR3 DNA is TGTGCCAGCAGCTTAGGACAGAGGAATGAAAAACTGTTTTTT.

Concerning this clone itself: This sample also contains other DNA sequences that code for the same CDR3. This sequence joins TRBV11-2 and TRBJ2-3; D remains unclear. The CDR3 covers 12 residues. V lost 5 bases and J lost 4, with 7 bases in between. From germline, CDR1 is SGHAT and CDR2 FQNNGV. The CDR3 DNA is TGTGCCAGCAGCCCCGCGGCAGATACGCAGTATTTT. Translating gives CASSPAADTQYF. The full variable domain, completed using reference TRBV11-2 and TRBJ2-3, is EAGVAQSPRYKIIEKRQSVAFWCNPISGHATLYWYQQILGQGPKLLIQFQNNGVVDDSQLPKDRFSAERLKGVDSTLKIQPAKLEDSAVYLCASSPAADTQYFGPGTRLTVL.

This clone was observed once. The rearrangement uses TRBV5-1 and TRBJ1-3, with D unclear. The CDR3 has 13 amino acids. Germline CDR1 SGHRS, CDR2 YFSETQ. V lost 2 bases and J lost 0, with 3 bases in between. CDR3 bases: TGCGCCAGCAGCTTCGGCTCTGGAAACACCATATATTTT. It specifies CASSFGSGNTIYF.

The V and J genes are TRBV19 and TRBJ2-7; 10 bases align to TRBD1. V was pared by 7 bases and J by 5 bases, with 8 bases of the junction left unmatched. The CDR3 sequence is 14 residues long. Per germline, CDR1 LNHDA and CDR2 SQIVND (reference sequence). CDR3: CASNQPGQGNEQYF. As DNA, the CDR3 is TGTGCCAGTAACCAACCGGGACAGGGGAACGAGCAGTACTTC.

The chain is built from TRBV3-1 (or the pseudogene TRBV3-2) and TRBJ2-5, with TRBD2 as a possible D gene (5 bases). V shed 3 bases and J shed 5 bases, with 7 bases lying between them. There are 12 residues in the CDR3. Germline CDR1 and CDR2: LGHDT and YNNKEL (reference sequence). The CDR3: CASSHRGETQYF. CDR3 nucleotides: TGTGCCAGCAGCCATCGAGGGGAGACCCAGTACTTC.

The chain recombines TRBV4-1 with TRBJ1-1; maybe TRBD1 (5 bases). The germline V gene has CDR1 MGHRA and CDR2 YSYEKL. Trimming shortened V by 3 bases and J by 0 bases, and 14 bases separated the two germline ends. This CDR3 is built from 16 residues. CDR3 sequence reads: CASSQGPVGLNTEAFF. The CDR3 nucleotides are TGCGCCAGCAGCCAGGGGCCCGTAGGTTTGAACACTGAAGCTTTCTTT.

The CDR3 DNA follows: TGTGCCAGCACCCCGGGTGGGGGGAATTCACCCCTCCACTTT. This gives the protein CASTPGGGNSPLHF. The chain joins TRBV5-4 to TRBJ1-6; a weak D match, TRBD1 (5 bases). The CDR3 has 14 amino acids. Trimming cost V 6 bases and J 7 bases, with 14 bases left between them. Germline V gene lookup returns CDR1 SGHNT and CDR2 YYREEE (reference sequence).

This rearrangement joins TRBV10-2 to TRBJ1-5, with 8 bases aligning to TRBD1. Germline V gene data show CDR1 as WSHSY and CDR2 as SAAADI. The J segment lost 0 bases and the V segment lost 7 bases, leaving 20 bases of the junction unmatched. The CDR3 runs to 20 residues. CDR3 coding DNA: TGCGCCAGCATCCCCCTCACCTCGGACAGGGACCTTTATAGCAATCAGCCCCAGCATTTT. The encoded protein is CASIPLTSDRDLYSNQPQHF.

The V gene is TRBV19, the J gene TRBJ1-5; D may be TRBD1 (6 bases). This CDR3 spans 17 amino acids. Per germline, CDR1 LNHDA and CDR2 SQIVND (reference sequence). The V end was cut by 3 bases, the J end by 0 bases, with 15 bases between. The CDR3 DNA sequence: TGTGCCAGTAGTATCCGACAGGTAAGAGATAGCAATCAGCCCCAGCATTTT. This gives the protein CASSIRQVRDSNQPQHF.

V usage is TRBV10-3 and J usage is TRBJ1-5; 8 nucleotides line up with TRBD1. This CDR3 contains 16 residues. Looked up from germline, CDR1 is ENHRY and CDR2 is SYGVKD. V shed 0 bases and J 4 bases; nucleotides not matched to a gene: 5. CDR3 sequence: CAISESGDRINQPQHF. CDR3 coding DNA: TGTGCCATCAGTGAGTCGGGGGACAGGATTAATCAGCCCCAGCATTTT.

The chain joins TRBV7-8 to TRBJ1-6; the D gene is possibly TRBD1 (6 bases). V was clipped by 1 base and J by 9 bases, with 13 bases between them. The germline V gene has CDR1 SGHVS and CDR2 FQNEAQ. The length of the CDR3 is 15 residues. CDR3 bases: TGTGCCAGCAGCTTAGACAGGGTTAGGGGTTCACCCCTCCACTTT. Residues: CASSLDRVRGSPLHF. Complete variable domain (other parts from reference TRBV7-8 and TRBJ1-6): GAGVSQSPRYKVAKRGQDVALRCDPISGHVSLFWYQQALGQGPEFLTYFQNEAQLDKSGLPSDRFFAERPEGSVSTLKIQRTQQEDSAVYLCASSLDRVRGSPLHFGNGTRLTVT.

The chain has TRBV5-1 and TRBJ1-4; D is unresolved. The CDR3 length is 15 residues. The V end was cut by 3 bases, the J end by 0 bases, with 9 bases between. CDR1 SGHRS and CDR2 YFSETQ come from the germline V gene. Here the CDR3 reads CASSSEGATNEKLFF. As DNA, the CDR3 is TGCGCCAGCAGCTCGGAGGGAGCAACTAATGAAAAACTGTTTTTT.

The rearrangement joins TRBV11-1 to TRBJ2-2; maybe TRBD2 (5 bases). V was shortened by 6 bases and J by 0 bases, with 14 bases between the two germline ends. The CDR3 is made up of 16 amino acids. Per germline, CDR1 SGHAT and CDR2 FQDESV (reference sequence). This chain's CDR3 is CASREMAGSNTGELFF. CDR3 nucleotides: TGTGCCAGCAGAGAAATGGCGGGCTCGAACACCGGGGAGCTGTTTTTT.

This chain connects TRBV30 to TRBJ1-2; D not certain. Looked up from germline, CDR1 is GTSNPN and CDR2 is SVGIG (reference sequence). Trimming removed 0 bases at V and 0 bases at J, with 11 bases between. This CDR3 comprises 15 residues. In DNA, the CDR3 is TGTGCCTGGAGTGTACCGCCGCGTACTAACTATGGCTACACCTTC. It yields the protein CAWSVPPRTNYGYTF.

V and J are TRBV27 and TRBJ1-1; 7 positions agree with TRBD1. This CDR3 region has 18 residues. In germline, CDR1 is MNHEY, CDR2 SMNVEV (reference sequence). The ends lost 0 bases at V and 0 bases at J; junction bases unmatched: 10. Here the CDR3 DNA reads TGTGCCAGCAGTTTATCGGGCCGACAGGGCAGCATGAACACTGAAGCTTTCTTT. Its translation is CASSLSGRQGSMNTEAFF.

This clone is a singleton in its sample. This chain links TRBV9 with TRBJ2-7; 9 bases fit TRBD1. Unmatched junction bases numbered 4, after V lost 0 bases and J lost 6 bases. Germline V gene sequence: CDR1 SGDLS, CDR2 YYNGEE. There are 14 residues in the CDR3. Here the CDR3 reads CASSVVGQGGEQYF. For the CDR3, the DNA is TGTGCCAGCAGCGTAGTGGGACAGGGTGGCGAGCAGTACTTC.

This sequence joins TRBV12-3 or TRBV12-4 and TRBJ1-2, with D possibly matching TRBD1 (6 bases). Between the trimmed V and J ends, which lost 6 bases and 1 base, there was a span of 9 bases. This CDR3 comprises 13 residues. The CDR3 DNA is TGTGCCAGCAGCCTACAGGGTAACTATGGCTACACCTTC. Its protein product is CASSLQGNYGYTF.

The chain carries TRBV3-1 (or the pseudogene TRBV3-2) and TRBJ1-2; D is perhaps TRBD1 (6 bases). Trimming cost V 5 bases and J 4 bases, with 14 bases left between them. CDR1 LGHDT and CDR2 YNNKEL come from the germline V gene (reference sequence). The CDR3 has 14 residues. Written as DNA, the CDR3 is TGTGCCAGCAGCACCGGGACACTCTCCTATGGCTACACCTTC. As protein: CASSTGTLSYGYTF.

The chain employs TRBV5-1 and TRBJ2-7; 7 nucleotides match TRBD2. In germline, CDR1 is SGHRS, CDR2 YFSETQ. The V gene end was trimmed by 5 bases and the J gene end by 3 bases; junction bases not matched to a gene: 11. The CDR3 covers 15 residues. The CDR3 DNA reads TGCGCCAGCAGGCCCGAGCGGGGCTCCTACTACGAGCAGTACTTC. Encoded protein: CASRPERGSYYEQYF.

Comment on this clone: The same CDR3 can be traced to other DNA sequences in this sample. The chain joins TRBV6-5 to TRBJ2-7; the D gene is possibly TRBD2 (5 bases). Germline CDR1 is MNHEY and CDR2 is SVGAGI. V lost 0 bases to trimming and J lost 0 bases, with 6 bases between them. CDR3 length: 14 residues. DNA of the CDR3: TGTGCCAGCAGTTACTCCCGGGACTCCTACGAGCAGTACTTC. This gives the protein CASSYSRDSYEQYF.